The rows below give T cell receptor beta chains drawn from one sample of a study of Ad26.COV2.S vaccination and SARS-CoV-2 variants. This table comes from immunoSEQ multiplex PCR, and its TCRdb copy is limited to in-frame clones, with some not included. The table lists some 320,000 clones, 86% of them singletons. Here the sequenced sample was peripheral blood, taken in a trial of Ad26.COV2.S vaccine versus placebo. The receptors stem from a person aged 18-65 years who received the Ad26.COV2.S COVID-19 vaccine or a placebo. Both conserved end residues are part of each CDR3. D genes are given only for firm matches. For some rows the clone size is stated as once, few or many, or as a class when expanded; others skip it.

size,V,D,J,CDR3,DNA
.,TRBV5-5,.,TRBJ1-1,CASSLRDNEAFF,TGTGCCAGCAGCCTTAGGGACAATGAAGCTTTCTTT
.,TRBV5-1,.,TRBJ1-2,CASSFFTGSGGYTF,TGCGCCAGCAGCTTTTTCACAGGGAGTGGTGGGTACACCTTC
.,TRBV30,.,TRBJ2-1,CAWSVRLGGGNEQFF,TGTGCCTGGAGTGTACGGTTAGGGGGGGGCAATGAGCAGTTCTTC
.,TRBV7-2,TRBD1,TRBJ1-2,CASSQGASQYGYTF,TGTGCCAGCAGCCAGGGGGCGAGTCAATATGGCTACACCTTC
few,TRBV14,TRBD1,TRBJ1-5,CASSPGQDNQPQHF,TGTGCCAGCAGCCCAGGACAGGACAATCAGCCCCAGCATTTT
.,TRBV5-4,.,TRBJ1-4,CASSLEAGYNEKLFF,TGTGCCAGCAGCTTGGAGGCAGGGTATAATGAAAAACTGTTTTTT
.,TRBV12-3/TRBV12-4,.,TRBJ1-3,CASSFLNGNTIYF,TGTGCCAGCAGTTTCCTCAACGGAAACACCATATATTTT
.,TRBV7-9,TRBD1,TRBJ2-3,CASSKGDRSTDTQYF,TGTGCCAGCAGCAAAGGGGACAGGAGCACAGATACGCAGTATTTT
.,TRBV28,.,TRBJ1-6,CASSYEDGRNSPLHF,TGTGCCAGCAGCTATGAGGACGGTCGGAATTCACCCCTCCACTTT
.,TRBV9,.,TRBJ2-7,CASSATGQTSYEQYF,TGTGCCAGCAGCGCTACTGGACAGACATCCTACGAGCAGTACTTC
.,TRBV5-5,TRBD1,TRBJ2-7,CASSFGTGRYEQYF,TGTGCCAGCAGCTTTGGGACAGGGCGCTACGAGCAGTACTTC
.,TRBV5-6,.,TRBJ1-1,CASSFRGPTEAFF,TGTGCCAGCAGCTTCAGGGGTCCCACTGAAGCTTTCTTT
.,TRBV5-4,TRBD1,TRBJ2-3,CASSSGTGGWTDTQYF,TGTGCCAGCAGTTCTGGGACAGGGGGCTGGACAGATACGCAGTATTTT
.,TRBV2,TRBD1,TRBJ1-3,CASSSGTGSGNTIYF,TGTGCCAGCAGTTCCGGGACAGGATCTGGAAACACCATATATTTT
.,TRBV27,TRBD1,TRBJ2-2,CASSLSRPGQGAGELFF,TGTGCCAGCAGTTTATCGCGCCCCGGACAGGGAGCCGGGGAGCTGTTTTTT
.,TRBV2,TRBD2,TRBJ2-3,CAMQGTSFSPTQYF,TGTGCCATGCAGGGGACTAGCTTTTCACCTACGCAGTATTTT
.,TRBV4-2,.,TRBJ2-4,CASSPPSNARVQYF,TGTGCCAGCAGCCCCCCCTCTAACGCCCGAGTTCAGTACTTC
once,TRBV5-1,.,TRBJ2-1,CASSSLGTPEQFF,TGCGCCAGCAGCTCACTCGGGACTCCTGAGCAGTTCTTC
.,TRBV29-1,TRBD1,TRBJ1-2,CSVIPGTGFYGYTF,TGCAGCGTTATACCCGGGACAGGGTTCTATGGCTACACCTTC
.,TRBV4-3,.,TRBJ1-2,CASSPRADSNYGYTF,TGCGCCAGCAGCCCCCGGGCAGACAGTAACTATGGCTACACCTTC
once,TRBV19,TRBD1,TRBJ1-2,CASSYLPGQPIARYGYTF,TGTGCCAGTAGTTACCTCCCGGGACAGCCCATCGCGCGGTATGGCTACACCTTC
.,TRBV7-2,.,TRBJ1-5,CASSPSTNQPQHF,TGTGCCAGCAGCCCCAGTACTAATCAGCCCCAGCATTTT
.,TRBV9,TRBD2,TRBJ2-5,CASSPGLAVETQYF,TGTGCCAGCAGCCCAGGACTAGCTGTGGAGACCCAGTACTTC
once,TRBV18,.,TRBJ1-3,CASSPKELSGNTIYF,TGTGCCAGCTCACCTAAGGAACTCTCTGGAAACACCATATATTTT
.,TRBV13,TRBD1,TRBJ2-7,CASSLKEVGGSSSYEQYF,TGTGCCAGCAGCTTAAAGGAGGTAGGGGGCAGTTCCTCCTACGAGCAGTACTTC
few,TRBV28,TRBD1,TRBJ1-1,CASRTGFDTEAFF,TGTGCCAGCAGGACAGGGTTTGACACTGAAGCTTTCTTT
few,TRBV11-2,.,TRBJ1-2,CASSFLRSESGYTF,TGTGCCAGCAGCTTTTTGCGATCTGAGAGTGGCTACACCTTC
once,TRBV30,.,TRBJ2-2,CAWSITGQLISNTGELFF,TGTGCCTGGAGTATCACGGGACAACTAATTTCGAACACCGGGGAGCTGTTTTTT
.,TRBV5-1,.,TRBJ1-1,CASSPVSSGTEAFF,TGCGCCAGCAGCCCGGTATCGTCGGGCACTGAAGCTTTCTTT
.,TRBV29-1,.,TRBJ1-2,CSVDRAFYGYTF,TGCAGCGTCGATAGGGCCTTCTATGGCTACACCTTC
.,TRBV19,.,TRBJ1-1,CASSSLGNTEAFF,TGTGCCAGTAGTAGTTTGGGGAACACTGAAGCTTTCTTT
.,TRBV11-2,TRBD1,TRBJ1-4,CASSSPEQGQLFF,TGTGCCAGCAGCTCACCCGAACAGGGGCAACTGTTTTTT
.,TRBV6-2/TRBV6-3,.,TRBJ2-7,CASSYSGFHEQYF,TGTGCCAGCAGTTACTCGGGCTTTCACGAGCAGTACTTC
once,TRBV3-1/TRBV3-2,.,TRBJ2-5,CASSLGLLGTQYF,TGTGCCAGCAGCCTGGGCCTCCTTGGGACCCAGTACTTC
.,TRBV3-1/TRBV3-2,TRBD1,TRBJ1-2,CASSTTGGRYGYTF,TGTGCCAGCAGCACGACAGGGGGCCGGTATGGCTACACCTTC
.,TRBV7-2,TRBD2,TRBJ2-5,CASSQQRGGPEETQYF,TGTGCCAGCAGCCAACAGCGGGGGGGCCCGGAAGAGACCCAGTACTTC
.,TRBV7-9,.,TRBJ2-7,CASRNAGVNEQYF,TGTGCCAGCAGAAACGCAGGGGTCAACGAGCAGTACTTC
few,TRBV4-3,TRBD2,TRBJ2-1,CASSHVRGRGGSYNEQFF,TGCGCCAGCAGCCACGTCCGTGGGCGGGGGGGCTCCTACAATGAGCAGTTCTTC
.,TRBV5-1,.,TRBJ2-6,CASSLDAVSGANVLTF,TGCGCCAGCAGCTTGGACGCCGTCTCTGGGGCCAACGTCCTGACTTTC